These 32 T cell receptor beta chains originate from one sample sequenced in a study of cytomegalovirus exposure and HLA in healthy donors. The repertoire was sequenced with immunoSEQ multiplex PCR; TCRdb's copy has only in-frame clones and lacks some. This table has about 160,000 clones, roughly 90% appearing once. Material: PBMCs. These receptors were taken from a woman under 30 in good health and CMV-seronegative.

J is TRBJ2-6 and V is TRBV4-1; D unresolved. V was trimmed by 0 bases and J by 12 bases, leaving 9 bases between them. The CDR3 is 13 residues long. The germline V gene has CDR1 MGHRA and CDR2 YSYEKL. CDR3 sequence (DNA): TGCGCCAGCAGCCAAGACTTAGTTGGCGTCCTGACTTTC. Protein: CASSQDLVGVLTF.

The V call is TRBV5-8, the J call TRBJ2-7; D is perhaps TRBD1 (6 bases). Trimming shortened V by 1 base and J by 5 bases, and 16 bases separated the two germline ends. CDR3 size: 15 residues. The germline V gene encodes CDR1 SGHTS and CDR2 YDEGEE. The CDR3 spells CASSLTRGLIHEQYF. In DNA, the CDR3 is TGTGCCAGCAGCTTGACCAGGGGTCTGATCCACGAGCAGTACTTC.

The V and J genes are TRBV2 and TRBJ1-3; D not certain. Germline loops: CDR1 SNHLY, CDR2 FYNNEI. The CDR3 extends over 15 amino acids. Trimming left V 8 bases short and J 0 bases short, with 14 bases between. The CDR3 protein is CASAQFSSSGNTIYF. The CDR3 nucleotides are TGTGCCAGCGCCCAATTTAGCAGCTCTGGAAACACCATATATTTT.

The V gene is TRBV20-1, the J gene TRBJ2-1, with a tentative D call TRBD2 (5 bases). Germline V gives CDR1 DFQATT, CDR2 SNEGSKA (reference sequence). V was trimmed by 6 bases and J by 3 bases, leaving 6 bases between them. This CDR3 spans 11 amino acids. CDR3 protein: CSAEDYNEQFF. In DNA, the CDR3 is TGCAGTGCGGAGGACTACAATGAGCAGTTCTTC.

The CDR3 loop is CASSVSPSDNEQFF. In DNA, the CDR3 is TGTGCCAGCAGCGTCTCGCCTAGCGATAATGAGCAGTTCTTC. The chain combines TRBV9 with TRBJ2-1, with a tentative D call TRBD2 (6 bases). This CDR3 comprises 14 residues. CDR1 and CDR2 (germline): SGDLS, YYNGEE. Trimming left V 2 bases short and J 7 bases short, with 13 bases between.

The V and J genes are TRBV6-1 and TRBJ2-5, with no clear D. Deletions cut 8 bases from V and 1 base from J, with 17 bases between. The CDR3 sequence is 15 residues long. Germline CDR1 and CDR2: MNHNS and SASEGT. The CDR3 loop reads CASCPSGGAQETQYF. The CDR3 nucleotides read TGTGCCAGCTGTCCCTCCGGCGGAGCCCAAGAGACCCAGTACTTC.

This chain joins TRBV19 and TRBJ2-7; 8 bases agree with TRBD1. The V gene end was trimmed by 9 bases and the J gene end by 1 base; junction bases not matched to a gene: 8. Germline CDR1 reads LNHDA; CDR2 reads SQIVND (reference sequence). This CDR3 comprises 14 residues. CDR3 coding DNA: TGTGCCAGCGCCGGGACAGGCGGATCCTACGAGCAGTACTTC. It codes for CASAGTGGSYEQYF.

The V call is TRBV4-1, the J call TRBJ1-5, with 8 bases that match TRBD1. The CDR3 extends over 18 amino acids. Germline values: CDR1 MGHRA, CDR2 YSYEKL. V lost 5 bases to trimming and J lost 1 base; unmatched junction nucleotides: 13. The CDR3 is CASSYGQGRPGSNQPQHF. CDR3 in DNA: TGCGCCAGCAGCTACGGACAGGGAAGGCCCGGGAGCAATCAGCCCCAGCATTTT.

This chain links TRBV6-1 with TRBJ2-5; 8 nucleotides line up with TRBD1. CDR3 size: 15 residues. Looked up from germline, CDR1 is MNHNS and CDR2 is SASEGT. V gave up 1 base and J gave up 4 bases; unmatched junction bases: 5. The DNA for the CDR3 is TGTGCCAGCAGTGAAGGTTGGACAGGGAGAGAGACCCAGTACTTC. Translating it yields CASSEGWTGRETQYF.

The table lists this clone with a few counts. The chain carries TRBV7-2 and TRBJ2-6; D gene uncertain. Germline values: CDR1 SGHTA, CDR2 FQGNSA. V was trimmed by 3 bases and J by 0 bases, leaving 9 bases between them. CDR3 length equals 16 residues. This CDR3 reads CASSFLGSSGANVLTF. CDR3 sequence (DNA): TGTGCCAGCAGCTTTCTCGGTAGCTCTGGGGCCAACGTCCTGACTTTC.

CDR3 nucleotide sequence: TGTGCCAGCAGCTTAGGGGGACAGGGGCCGAATGAGCAGTTCTTC. The encoded protein is CASSLGGQGPNEQFF. The rearrangement joins TRBV7-8 to TRBJ2-1; TRBD1 agrees at 10 bases. The CDR3 totals 15 residues. Trimming took 1 base from V and 7 from J; bases not matched to a gene: 4. The germline CDR1 and CDR2 sequences are SGHVS and FQNEAQ.

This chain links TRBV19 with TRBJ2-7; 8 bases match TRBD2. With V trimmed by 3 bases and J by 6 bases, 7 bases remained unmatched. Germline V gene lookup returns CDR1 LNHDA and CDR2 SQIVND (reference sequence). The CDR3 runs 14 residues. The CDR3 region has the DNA TGTGCCAGTAGTATCGGCGGGAGGCATGGCGAGCAGTACTTC. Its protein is CASSIGGRHGEQYF.

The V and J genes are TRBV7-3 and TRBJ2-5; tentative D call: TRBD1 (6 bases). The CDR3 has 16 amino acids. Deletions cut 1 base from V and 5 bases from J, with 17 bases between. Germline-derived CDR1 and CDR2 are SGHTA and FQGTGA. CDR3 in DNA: TGTGCCAGCAGCTTAAATCCCCGAGGGCAGGGGGAGACCCAGTACTTC. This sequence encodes CASSLNPRGQGETQYF.

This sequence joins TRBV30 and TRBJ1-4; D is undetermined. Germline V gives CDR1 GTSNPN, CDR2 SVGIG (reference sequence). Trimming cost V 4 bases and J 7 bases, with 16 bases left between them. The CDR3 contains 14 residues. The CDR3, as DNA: TGTGCCTGGACCGGGTCTCTCTATAGTGAAAAACTGTTTTTT. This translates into CAWTGSLYSEKLFF.

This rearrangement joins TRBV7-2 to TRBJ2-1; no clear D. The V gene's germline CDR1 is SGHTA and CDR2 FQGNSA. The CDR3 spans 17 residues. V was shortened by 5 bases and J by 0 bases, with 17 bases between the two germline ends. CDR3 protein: CASSPLAGYFSYNEQFF. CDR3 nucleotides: TGTGCCAGCAGCCCCCTGGCAGGCTACTTCTCCTACAATGAGCAGTTCTTC.

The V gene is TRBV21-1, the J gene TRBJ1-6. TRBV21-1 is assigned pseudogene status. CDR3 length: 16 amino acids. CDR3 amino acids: CASSPRVPGRLRSGTF. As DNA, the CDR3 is TGTGCCAGCAGTCCACGGGTTCCGGGGAGGCTCCGCTCCGGGACCTTT.

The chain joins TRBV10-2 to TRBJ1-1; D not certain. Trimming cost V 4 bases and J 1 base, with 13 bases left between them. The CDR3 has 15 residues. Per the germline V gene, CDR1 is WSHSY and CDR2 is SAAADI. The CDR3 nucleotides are TGCGCCAGCAGTGCCTACGGGAGGCCGAACACTGAAGCTTTCTTT. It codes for CASSAYGRPNTEAFF.

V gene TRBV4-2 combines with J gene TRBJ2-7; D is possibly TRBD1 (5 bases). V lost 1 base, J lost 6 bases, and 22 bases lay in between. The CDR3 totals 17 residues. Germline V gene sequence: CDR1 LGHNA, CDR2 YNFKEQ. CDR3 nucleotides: TGTGCCAGCAGCCAAGTACAGGTAGGCGGTTTCCTCTCCGAGCAGTACTTC. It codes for CASSQVQVGGFLSEQYF.

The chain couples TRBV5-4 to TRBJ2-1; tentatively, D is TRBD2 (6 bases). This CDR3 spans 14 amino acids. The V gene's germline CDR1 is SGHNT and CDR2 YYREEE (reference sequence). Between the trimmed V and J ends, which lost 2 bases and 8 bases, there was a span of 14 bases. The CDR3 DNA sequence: TGTGCCAGCAGCTTTGGGGCTAGCGAAGATGAGCAGTTCTTC. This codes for CASSFGASEDEQFF.

CDR3 sequence reads: CASSYAAEGYEQYF. The CDR3 DNA sequence: TGTGCCAGCAGTTACGCGGCGGAGGGCTACGAGCAGTACTTC. The J gene is TRBJ2-7, the V gene TRBV6-5, with D maybe TRBD2 (6 bases). The CDR3 has 14 amino acids. Germline V lookup: CDR1 MNHEY, CDR2 SVGAGI. V shed 2 bases and J shed 3 bases, with 11 bases lying between them.

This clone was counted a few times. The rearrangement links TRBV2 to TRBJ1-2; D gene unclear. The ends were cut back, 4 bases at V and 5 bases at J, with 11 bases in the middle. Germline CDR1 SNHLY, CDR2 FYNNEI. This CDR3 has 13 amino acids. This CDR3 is CASSVEAGYGYTF. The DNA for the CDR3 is TGTGCCAGCAGTGTGGAGGCTGGATATGGCTACACCTTC.

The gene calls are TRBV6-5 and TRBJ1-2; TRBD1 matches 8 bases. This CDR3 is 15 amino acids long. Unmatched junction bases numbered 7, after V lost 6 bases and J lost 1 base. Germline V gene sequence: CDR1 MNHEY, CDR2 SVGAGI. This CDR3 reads CASSYNRGDNYGYTF. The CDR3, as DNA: TGTGCCAGCAGCTATAACAGGGGGGATAACTATGGCTACACCTTC.

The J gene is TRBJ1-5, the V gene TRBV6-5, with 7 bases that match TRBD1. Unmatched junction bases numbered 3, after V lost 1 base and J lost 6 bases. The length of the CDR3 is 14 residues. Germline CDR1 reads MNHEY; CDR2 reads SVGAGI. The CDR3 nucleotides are TGTGCCAGCAGTTACTTACAGGGGTTTCAGCCCCAGCATTTT. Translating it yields CASSYLQGFQPQHF.

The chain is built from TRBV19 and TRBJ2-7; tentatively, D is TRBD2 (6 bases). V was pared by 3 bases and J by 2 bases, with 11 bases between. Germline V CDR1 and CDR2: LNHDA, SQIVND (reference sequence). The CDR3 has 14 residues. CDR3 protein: CASSMWGRPYEQYF. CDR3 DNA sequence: TGTGCCAGTAGTATGTGGGGGAGGCCCTACGAGCAGTACTTC.

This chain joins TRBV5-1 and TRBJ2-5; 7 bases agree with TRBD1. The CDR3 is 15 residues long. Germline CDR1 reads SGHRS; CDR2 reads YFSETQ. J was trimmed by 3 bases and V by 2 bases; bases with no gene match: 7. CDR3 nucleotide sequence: TGCGCCAGCAGCTTACCGACAGGGACCGAAGAGACCCAGTACTTC. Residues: CASSLPTGTEETQYF.

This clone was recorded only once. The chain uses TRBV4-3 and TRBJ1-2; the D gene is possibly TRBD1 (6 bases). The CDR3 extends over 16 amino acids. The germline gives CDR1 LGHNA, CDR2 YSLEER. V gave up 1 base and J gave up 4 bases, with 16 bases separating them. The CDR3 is CASSQGHEGVSYGYTF. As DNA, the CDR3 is TGCGCCAGCAGCCAAGGGCATGAGGGGGTTTCCTATGGCTACACCTTC.

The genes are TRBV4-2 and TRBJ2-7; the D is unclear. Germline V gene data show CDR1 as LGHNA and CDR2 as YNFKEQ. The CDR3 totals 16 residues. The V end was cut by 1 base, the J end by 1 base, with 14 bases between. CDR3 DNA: TGTGCCAGCAGCCAAGTATCTTCCGGTTCATCCTACGAGCAGTACTTC. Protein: CASSQVSSGSSYEQYF.

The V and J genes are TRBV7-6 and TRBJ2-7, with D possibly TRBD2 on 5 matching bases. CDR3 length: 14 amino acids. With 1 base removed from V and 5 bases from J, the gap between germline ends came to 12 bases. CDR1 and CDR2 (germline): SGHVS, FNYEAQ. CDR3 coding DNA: TGTGCCAGCAGCTTAGGTGGGAGTCTGGACGAGCAGTACTTC. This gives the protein CASSLGGSLDEQYF. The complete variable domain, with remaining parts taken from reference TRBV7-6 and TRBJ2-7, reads GAGVSQSPRYKVTKRGQDVALRCDPISGHVSLYWYRQALGQGPEFLTYFNYEAQQDKSGLPNDRFSAERPEGSISTLTIQRTEQRDSAMYRCASSLGGSLDEQYFGPGTRLTVT.

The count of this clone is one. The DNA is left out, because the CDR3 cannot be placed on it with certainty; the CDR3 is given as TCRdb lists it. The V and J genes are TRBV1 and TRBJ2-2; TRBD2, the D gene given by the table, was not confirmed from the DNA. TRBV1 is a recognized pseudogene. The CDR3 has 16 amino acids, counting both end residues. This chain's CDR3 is CTSSQDFGVGTGELFF.

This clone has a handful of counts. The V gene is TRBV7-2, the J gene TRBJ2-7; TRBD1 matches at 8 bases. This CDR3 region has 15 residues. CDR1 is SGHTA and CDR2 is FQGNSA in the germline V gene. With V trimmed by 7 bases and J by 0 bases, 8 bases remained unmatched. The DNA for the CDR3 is TGTGCCAGCACCACAGGGGGGACAAGCTCCTACGAGCAGTACTTC. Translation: CASTTGGTSSYEQYF.

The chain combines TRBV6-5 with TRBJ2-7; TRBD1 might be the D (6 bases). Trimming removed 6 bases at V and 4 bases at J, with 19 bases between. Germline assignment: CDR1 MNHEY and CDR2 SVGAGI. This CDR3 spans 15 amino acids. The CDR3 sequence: CASRSTGTNSYEQYF. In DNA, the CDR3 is TGTGCCAGCAGGTCCACCGGGACAAATTCTTACGAGCAGTACTTC.

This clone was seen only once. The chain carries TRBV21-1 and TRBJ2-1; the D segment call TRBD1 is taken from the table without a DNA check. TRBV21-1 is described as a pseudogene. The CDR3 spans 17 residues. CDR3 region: CASSKGGRLGTYNEQFF. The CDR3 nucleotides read TGTGCCAGCAGCAAAGGTGGGCGTCTTGGCACCTACAATGAGCAGTTCTTC.